A single T cell receptor beta chain is shown here with its context. Other DNA sequences within the sample encode an identical CDR3. Measured with immunoSEQ multiplex PCR; TCRdb has only the in-frame clones, and not every one. Of fewer than 350,000 clones in the sample, about 87% are singletons; the top ten hold approximately 7.8%. The CDR3 runs 11 residues. Trimming took off 3 bases at V and 4 bases at J, with 3 bases between the two ends. This record belongs to a study of blood T cell repertoires in COVID-19. Study summary: The United States, Italy and Spain provided the acute and convalescent COVID-19 samples.

Sequenced sample: peripheral blood. The V call is TRBV12-3 or TRBV12-4, the J call TRBJ1-1; D uncertain. The clonotype comes from a woman aged 45-60 years who had recovered from COVID-19. This CDR3 reads CASSFLTEAFF. CDR3 DNA sequence: TGTGCCAGCAGTTTCCTCACTGAAGCTTTCTTT.